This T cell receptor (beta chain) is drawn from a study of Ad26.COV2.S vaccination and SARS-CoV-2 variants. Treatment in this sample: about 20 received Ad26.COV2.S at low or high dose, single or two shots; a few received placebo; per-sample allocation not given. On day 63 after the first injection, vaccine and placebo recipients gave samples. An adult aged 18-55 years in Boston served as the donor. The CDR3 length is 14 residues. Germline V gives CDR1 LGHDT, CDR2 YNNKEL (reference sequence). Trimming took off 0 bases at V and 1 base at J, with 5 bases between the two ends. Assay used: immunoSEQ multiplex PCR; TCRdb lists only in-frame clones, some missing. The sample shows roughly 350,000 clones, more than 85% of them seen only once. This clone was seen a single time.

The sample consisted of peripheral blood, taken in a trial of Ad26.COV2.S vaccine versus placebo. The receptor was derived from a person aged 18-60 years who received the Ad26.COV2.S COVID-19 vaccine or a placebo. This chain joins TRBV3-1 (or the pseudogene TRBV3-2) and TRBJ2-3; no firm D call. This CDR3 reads CASSQDVGTDTQYF. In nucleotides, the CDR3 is TGTGCCAGCAGCCAAGATGTGGGCACAGATACGCAGTATTTT.